The source of this T cell receptor (beta chain) is a study of breast tumors, draining lymph nodes, adjacent tissues. Germline V gives CDR1 DFQATT, CDR2 SNEGSKA (reference sequence). The CDR3 runs 17 residues. V shed 1 base and J 4 bases; nucleotides not matched to a gene: 7. Study-level findings and limits: Luminal-like breast cancer showed significantly greater tumor-nontumor repertoire similarity than basal-like breast cancer did. Compared with lymph nodes, tumors were less diverse; compared with nontumor tissue, more. Tumor T cell lymph node origin was a supported hypothesis, not proven. Most tumor T cells seemingly derive from lymph node, then expand in tumor.

With respect to this clonotype: Its antigen remains unidentified.

TCRdb re-called the multiplex PCR reads through MiXCR, storing one row per CDR3 protein. The data show 20,000 to 25,000 distinct CDR3 sequences, with roughly 60% seen just once and about 13% held by the top ten. The chain uses TRBV20-1 and TRBJ2-1; TRBD2 matches 13 bases. The clonotype comes from a female donor with breast cancer. Some clones in this sample may be carry-over from other donors' samples. The source material was breast tumor tissue. The DNA for the CDR3 is TGCAGTGCTAGAGTCCCCAGGACTAGCGGGAGATACAATGAGCAGTTCTTC. This codes for CSARVPRTSGRYNEQFF.